The rows below give T cell receptor beta chains drawn from one sample of a study of response to subunit inactivated influenza vaccine. From the RT-PCR reads, TCRdb called clonotypes with MiXCR, one entry per CDR3 protein. The sample includes 500,000 to 600,000 distinct CDR3 sequences, 7.5% to 8.5% of them seen just once. Sequenced material: PBMCs from blood, taken less than 25 months after vaccination. The receptors originated from a man aged 45 to 75 who received an inactivated influenza vaccine. CDR3s leave out the opening cysteine and the closing phenylalanine or tryptophan. Fields, in order: clone size, V gene, J gene, CDR3 protein. Part of the rows lack a size; the others show once, few, many or a class for expanded clones.

.,TRBV6-5,TRBJ2-5,ASSYSGLAGVGETQY
many,TRBV2,TRBJ2-3,ASGTDTQY
.,TRBV4-1,TRBJ2-2,ASSQEAQHTGELF
.,TRBV7-3,TRBJ2-4,ASSRDSRNIQY
.,TRBV29-1,TRBJ2-3,SGGTGSTDTQY
many,TRBV20-1,TRBJ2-4,SAGPWDLAKNIQY
many,TRBV5-1,TRBJ2-3,ASSWGTGGGYDTQY
.,TRBV20-1,TRBJ2-3,SAFTPRTGGVTDTQY
.,TRBV7-2,TRBJ2-7,ASSPRALNLYEQY
few,TRBV6-1,TRBJ2-7,ASSERPSGDSYEQY
.,TRBV20-1,TRBJ2-2,SARVWAGLNTGELF
.,TRBV7-6,TRBJ2-7,ASSAGLAASYEQY
few,TRBV5-5,TRBJ2-1,ASTGAGTEQF